The present TCR beta chain was sequenced within a study of cytomegalovirus exposure and HLA in healthy donors. General observations from the study: Usually a TCR sequence was rare, but some public TCRs were found in many donors.

Researchers ran the PCR with 60 Vbeta and 13 Jbeta primers. Sequencing was performed with immunoSEQ multiplex PCR; in TCRdb, only in-frame clones are kept and a portion is missing. This table has fewer than 200,000 clones, 75% to 90% appearing once. The CDR3 extends over 16 amino acids. V was pared by 4 bases and J by 2 bases, with 15 bases between. Germline loops: CDR1 SNHLY, CDR2 FYNNEI. As concerns this clone: What it recognizes is unknown.

The J gene is TRBJ1-5, the V gene TRBV2; D perhaps matches TRBD1 (6 bases). Sequencing was carried out using PBMCs. The TCR comes from a woman younger than 35 in good health and CMV-seronegative. DNA for the CDR3: TGTGCCAGCAGTGTGGCGGGGGGACACGGCAATCAGCCCCAGCATTTT. It codes for CASSVAGGHGNQPQHF. Full variable domain (remainder filled in from reference TRBV2 and TRBJ1-5): EPEVTQTPSHQVTQMGQEVILRCVPISNHLYFYWYRQILGQKVEFLVSFYNNEISEKSEIFDDQFSVERPDGSNFTLKIRSTKLEDSAMYFCASSVAGGHGNQPQHFGDGTRLSIL.